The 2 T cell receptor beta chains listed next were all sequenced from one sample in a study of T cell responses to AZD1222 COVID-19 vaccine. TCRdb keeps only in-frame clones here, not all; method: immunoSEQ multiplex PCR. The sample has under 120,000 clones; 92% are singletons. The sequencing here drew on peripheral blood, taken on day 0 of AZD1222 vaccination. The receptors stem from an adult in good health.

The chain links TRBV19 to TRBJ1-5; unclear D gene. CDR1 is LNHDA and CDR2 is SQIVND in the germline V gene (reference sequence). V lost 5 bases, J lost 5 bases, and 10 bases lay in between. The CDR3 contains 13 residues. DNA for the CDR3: TGTGCCAGTAGTGCCGACCTTTATCAGCCCCAGCATTTT. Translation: CASSADLYQPQHF.

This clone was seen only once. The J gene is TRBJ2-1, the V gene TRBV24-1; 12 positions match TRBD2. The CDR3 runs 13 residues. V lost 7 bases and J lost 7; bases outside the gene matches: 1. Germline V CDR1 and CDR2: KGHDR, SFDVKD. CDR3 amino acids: CATSTSGRNEQFF. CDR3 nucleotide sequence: TGTGCCACCAGCACTAGCGGGAGGAATGAGCAGTTCTTC.